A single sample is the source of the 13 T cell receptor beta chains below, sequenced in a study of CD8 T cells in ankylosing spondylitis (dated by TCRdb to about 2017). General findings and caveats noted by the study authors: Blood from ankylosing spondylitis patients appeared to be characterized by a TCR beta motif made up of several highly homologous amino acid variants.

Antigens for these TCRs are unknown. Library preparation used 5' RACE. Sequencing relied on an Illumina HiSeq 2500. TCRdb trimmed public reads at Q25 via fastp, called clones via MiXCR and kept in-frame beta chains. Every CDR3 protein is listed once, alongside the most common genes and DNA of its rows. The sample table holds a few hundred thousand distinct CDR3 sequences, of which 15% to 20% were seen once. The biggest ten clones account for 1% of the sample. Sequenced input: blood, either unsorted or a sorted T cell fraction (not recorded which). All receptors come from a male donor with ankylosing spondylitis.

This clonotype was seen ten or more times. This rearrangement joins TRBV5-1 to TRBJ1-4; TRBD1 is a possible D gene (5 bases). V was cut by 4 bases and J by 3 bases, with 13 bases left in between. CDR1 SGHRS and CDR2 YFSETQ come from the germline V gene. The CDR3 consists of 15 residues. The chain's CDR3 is CASSATGTPNEKLFF. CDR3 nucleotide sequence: TGCGCCAGCAGCGCAACCGGGACCCCTAATGAAAAACTGTTTTTT.

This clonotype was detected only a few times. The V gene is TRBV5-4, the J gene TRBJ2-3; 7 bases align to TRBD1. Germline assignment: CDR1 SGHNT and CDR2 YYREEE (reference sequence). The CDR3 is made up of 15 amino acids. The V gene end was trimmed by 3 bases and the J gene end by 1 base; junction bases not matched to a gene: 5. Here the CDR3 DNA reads TGTGCCAGCAGCTCACAGGGGATGGGCACAGATACGCAGTATTTT. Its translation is CASSSQGMGTDTQYF.

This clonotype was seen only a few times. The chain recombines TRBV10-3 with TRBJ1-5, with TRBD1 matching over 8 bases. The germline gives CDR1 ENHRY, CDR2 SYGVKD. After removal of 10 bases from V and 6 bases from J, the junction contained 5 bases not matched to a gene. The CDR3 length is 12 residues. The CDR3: CASGTGLQPQHF. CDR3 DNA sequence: TGTGCCAGTGGGACAGGCCTTCAGCCCCAGCATTTT.

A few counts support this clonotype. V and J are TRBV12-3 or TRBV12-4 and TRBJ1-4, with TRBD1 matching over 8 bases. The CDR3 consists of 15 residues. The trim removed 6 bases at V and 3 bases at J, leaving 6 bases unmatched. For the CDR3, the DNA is TGTGCCAGCAGCCGACAGGGGACGGCTAATGAAAAACTGTTTTTT. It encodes CASSRQGTANEKLFF.

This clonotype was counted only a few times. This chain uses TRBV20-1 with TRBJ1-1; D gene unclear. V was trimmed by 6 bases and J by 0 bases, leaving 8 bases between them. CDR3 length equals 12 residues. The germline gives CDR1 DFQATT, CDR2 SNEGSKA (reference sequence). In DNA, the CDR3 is TGCAGTGCCAGGACGTTGAACACTGAAGCTTTCTTT. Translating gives CSARTLNTEAFF.

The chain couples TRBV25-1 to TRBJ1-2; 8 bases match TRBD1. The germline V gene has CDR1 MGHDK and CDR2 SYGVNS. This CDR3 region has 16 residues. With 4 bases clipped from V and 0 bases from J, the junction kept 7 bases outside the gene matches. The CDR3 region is CASSGTGGLSNYGYTF. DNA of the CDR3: TGTGCCAGCAGTGGTACAGGGGGGCTCTCTAACTATGGCTACACCTTC.

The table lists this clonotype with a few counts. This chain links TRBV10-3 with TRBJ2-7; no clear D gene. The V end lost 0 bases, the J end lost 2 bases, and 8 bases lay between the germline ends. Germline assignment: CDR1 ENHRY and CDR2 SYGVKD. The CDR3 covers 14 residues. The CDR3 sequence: CAISESEGPYEQYF. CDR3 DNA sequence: TGTGCCATCAGTGAGTCCGAAGGCCCCTACGAGCAGTACTTC.

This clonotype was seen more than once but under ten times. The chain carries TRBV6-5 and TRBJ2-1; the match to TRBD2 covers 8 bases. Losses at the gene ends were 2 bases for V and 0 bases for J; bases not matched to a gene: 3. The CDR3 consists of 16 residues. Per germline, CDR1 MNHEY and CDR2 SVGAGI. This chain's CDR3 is CASSYPSGGSYNEQFF. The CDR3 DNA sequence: TGTGCCAGCAGTTACCCCAGCGGGGGCTCCTACAATGAGCAGTTCTTC.

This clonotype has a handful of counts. CDR3 coding DNA: TGTGCCAGCAGTCAATTAGCGGGAGTTATCTACAATGAGCAGTTCTTC. Amino acid sequence: CASSQLAGVIYNEQFF. The rearrangement uses TRBV6-2 or TRBV6-3 and TRBJ2-1; 9 bases are a match to TRBD2. The CDR3 is made up of 16 amino acids. Germline CDR1 MNHEY, CDR2 SVGEGT. J was trimmed by 3 bases and V by 5 bases; bases with no gene match: 8.

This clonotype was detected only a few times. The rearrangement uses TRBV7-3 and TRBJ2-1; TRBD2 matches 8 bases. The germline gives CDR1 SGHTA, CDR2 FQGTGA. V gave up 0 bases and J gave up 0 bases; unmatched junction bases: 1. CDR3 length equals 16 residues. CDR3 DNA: TGTGCCAGCAGCTTAACGGGGACTAGCTCCTACAATGAGCAGTTCTTC. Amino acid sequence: CASSLTGTSSYNEQFF.

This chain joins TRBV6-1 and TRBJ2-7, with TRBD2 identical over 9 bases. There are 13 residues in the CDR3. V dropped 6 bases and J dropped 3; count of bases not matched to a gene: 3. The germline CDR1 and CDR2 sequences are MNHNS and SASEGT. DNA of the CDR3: TGTGCCAGCAGGATTAGCGGGGGCTACGAGCAGTACTTC. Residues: CASRISGGYEQYF.

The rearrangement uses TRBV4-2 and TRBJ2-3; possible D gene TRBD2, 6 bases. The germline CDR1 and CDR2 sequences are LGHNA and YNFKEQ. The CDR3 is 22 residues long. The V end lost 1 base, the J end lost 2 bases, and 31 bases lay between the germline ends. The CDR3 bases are TGTGCCAGCAGCCAAGGGGGCATTTCGGGAGACTCCTCACTTACCCCCACAGATACGCAGTATTTT. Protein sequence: CASSQGGISGDSSLTPTDTQYF.

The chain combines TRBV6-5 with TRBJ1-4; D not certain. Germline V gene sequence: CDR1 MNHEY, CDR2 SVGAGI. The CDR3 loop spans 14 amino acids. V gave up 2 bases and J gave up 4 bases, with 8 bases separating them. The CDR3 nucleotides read TGTGCCAGCAGTTACATCGTGGGTAATGAAAAACTGTTTTTT. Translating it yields CASSYIVGNEKLFF.